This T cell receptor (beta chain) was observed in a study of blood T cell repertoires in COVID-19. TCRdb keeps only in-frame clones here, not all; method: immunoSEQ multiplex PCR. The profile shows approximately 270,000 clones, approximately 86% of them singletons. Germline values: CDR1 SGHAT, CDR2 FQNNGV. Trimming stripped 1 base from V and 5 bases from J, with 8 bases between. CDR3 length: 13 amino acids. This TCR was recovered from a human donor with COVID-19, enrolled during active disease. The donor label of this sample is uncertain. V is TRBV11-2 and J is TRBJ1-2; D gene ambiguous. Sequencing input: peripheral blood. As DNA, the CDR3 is TGTGCCAGCAGCTTAGGGCACCGATATGGCTACACCTTC. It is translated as CASSLGHRYGYTF.